This TCR beta chain was sequenced for a study of Tregs in tolerant kidney transplant recipients. The V and J ends lost 3 bases and 8 bases respectively, with 8 bases between them. CDR1 is WSHSY and CDR2 is SAAADI in the germline V gene. The CDR3 sequence is 12 residues long. Using immunoSEQ multiplex PCR, the repertoire was profiled, and TCRdb retains in-frame clones only, with some absent. The top ten hold less than 0.75% of the sample, which has 200,000 to 300,000 clones, about 86% seen once. This TCR came from a human donor in good health. The sample consisted of CD4+ T cells from blood. J is TRBJ1-3 and V is TRBV10-2; D ambiguous. The CDR3 DNA reads TGCGCCAGCAGTGAAAGTGGGTACACCATATATTTT. Translating it yields CASSESGYTIYF.